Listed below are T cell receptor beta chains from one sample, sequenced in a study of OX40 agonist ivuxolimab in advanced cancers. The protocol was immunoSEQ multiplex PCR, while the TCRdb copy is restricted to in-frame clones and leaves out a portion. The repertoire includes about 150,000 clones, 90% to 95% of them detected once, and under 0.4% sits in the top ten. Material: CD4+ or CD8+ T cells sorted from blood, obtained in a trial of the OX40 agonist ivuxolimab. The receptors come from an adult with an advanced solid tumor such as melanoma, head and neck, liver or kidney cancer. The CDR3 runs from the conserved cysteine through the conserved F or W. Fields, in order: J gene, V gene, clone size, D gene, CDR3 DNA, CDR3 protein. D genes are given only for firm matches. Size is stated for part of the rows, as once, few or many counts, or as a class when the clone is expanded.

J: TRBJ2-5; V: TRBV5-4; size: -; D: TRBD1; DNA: TGTGCCAGCACCCGACGGGACAGGGGGGTAGGAGAGACCCAGTACTTC; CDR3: CASTRRDRGVGETQYF
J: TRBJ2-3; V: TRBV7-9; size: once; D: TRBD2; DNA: TGTGCCAGCAGCTTAGGTCTAGCGCGGGGGGCCCCGTATTTT; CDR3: CASSLGLARGAPYF
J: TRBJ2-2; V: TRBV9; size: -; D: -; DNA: TGTGCCAGCAGCGGAGTACAGGGCCCCGGGGAGCTGTTTTTT; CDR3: CASSGVQGPGELFF
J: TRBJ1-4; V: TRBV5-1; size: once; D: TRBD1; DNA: TGCGCCAGCAGCTTGGGACAGGGAAATGAAAAACTGTTTTTT; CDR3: CASSLGQGNEKLFF
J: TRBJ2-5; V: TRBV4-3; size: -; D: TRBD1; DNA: TGCGCCAGCAGCCAAGCGTGGGGACAGGGGGCGCGGGGGGTTGAGACCCAGTACTTC; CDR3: CASSQAWGQGARGVETQYF
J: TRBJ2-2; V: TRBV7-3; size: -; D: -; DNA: TGTGCCAGCAGTCTCGACTACGCGAACACCGGGGAGCTGTTTTTT; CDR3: CASSLDYANTGELFF
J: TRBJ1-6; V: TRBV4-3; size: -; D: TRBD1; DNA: TGCGCCAGCAGCCGGGACAGCTATAATTCACCCCTCCACTTT; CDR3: CASSRDSYNSPLHF
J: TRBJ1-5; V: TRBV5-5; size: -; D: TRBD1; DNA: TGTGCCAGCAGCACGAAGACAGGGGGTCACGATCAGCCCCAGCATTTT; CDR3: CASSTKTGGHDQPQHF
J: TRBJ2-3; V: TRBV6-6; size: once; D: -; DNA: TGTGCCAGCAGTTACTCCAACGGGGGTCGAGATACGCAGTATTTT; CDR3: CASSYSNGGRDTQYF
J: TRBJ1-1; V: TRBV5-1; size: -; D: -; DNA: TGCGCCAGCAGCTTGGTAGGGCGGACTGAAGCTTTCTTT; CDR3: CASSLVGRTEAFF
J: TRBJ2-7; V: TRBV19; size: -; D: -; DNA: TGTGCCAGTTCTCGGACTCCCTCCTACGAGCAGTACTTC; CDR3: CASSRTPSYEQYF
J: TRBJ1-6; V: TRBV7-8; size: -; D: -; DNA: TGTGCCAGCAGCTTAGAGGGGGGGCTGACGTTAGGCGGTTCACCCCTCCACTTT; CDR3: CASSLEGGLTLGGSPLHF
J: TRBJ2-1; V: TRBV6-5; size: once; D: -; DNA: TGTGCCAGCAGGGAGAAAAATGAGCAGTTCTTC; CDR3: CASREKNEQFF
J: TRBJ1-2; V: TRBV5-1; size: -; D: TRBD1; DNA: TGCGCCAGCAGCGGGAATGGACAGGGGGCAGATGGCTACACCTTC; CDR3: CASSGNGQGADGYTF
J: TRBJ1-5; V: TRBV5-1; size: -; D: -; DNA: TGCGCCAGCAGCTTGACGGGGAGTAATAGCAATCAGCCCCAGCATTTT; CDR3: CASSLTGSNSNQPQHF
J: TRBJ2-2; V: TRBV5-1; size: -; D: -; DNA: TGCGCCAGCAGCTTCCAGGGGACCGGGGAGCTGTTTTTT; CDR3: CASSFQGTGELFF
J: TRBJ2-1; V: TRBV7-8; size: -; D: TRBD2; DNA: TGTGCCAGCAGCGCCCGACTAGCGGGAGATGGTGAGCAGTTCTTC; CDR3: CASSARLAGDGEQFF
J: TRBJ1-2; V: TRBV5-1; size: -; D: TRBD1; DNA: TGCGCCAGCAGCTTGGGGGGGACAGGCTTCAACACCTTC; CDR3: CASSLGGTGFNTF
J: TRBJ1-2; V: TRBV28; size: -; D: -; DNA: TGTGCCAGCAGTACCGTGGGGAACTATGGCTACACCTTC; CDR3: CASSTVGNYGYTF
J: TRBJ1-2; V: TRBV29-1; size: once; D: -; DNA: TGCAGCGTTGAAGACGGAGACCTATGGCGCTATGGCTACACCTTC; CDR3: CSVEDGDLWRYGYTF
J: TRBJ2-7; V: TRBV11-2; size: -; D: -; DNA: TGTGCCAGCAGCTTGGGGTCCCTATCCTACGAGCAGTACTTC; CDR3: CASSLGSLSYEQYF
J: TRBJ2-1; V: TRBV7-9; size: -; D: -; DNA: TGTGCCAGCAGCTCCTCTAAGGGGGGCGGGAGCCAGACCTACAATGAGCAGTTCTTC; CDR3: CASSSSKGGGSQTYNEQFF
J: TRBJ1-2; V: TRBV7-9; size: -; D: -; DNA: TGTGCCAGCAGCCCCACCGGGCTTAACTATGGCTACACCTTC; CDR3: CASSPTGLNYGYTF
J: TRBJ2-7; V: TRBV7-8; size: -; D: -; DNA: TGTGCCAGCAGCTCCGGGGCCCCCTACGAGCAGTACTTC; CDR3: CASSSGAPYEQYF
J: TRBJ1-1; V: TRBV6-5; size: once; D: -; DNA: TGTGCCAGCAGCCCCAACGTGAACACTGAAGCTTTCTTT; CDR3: CASSPNVNTEAFF
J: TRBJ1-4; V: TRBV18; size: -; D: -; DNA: TGTGCCAGCTCACCCATCCGGGGCCGAGGTGAAAAACTGTTTTTT; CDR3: CASSPIRGRGEKLFF
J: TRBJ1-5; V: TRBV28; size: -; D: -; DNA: TGTGCCAGCAGTTTAGGCCCGGGAGAGGGTCAGCCCCAGCATTTT; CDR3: CASSLGPGEGQPQHF
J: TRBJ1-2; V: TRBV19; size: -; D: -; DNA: TGTGCCAGTAGTTTGGGACCGCTGAACTATGGCTACACCTTC; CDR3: CASSLGPLNYGYTF
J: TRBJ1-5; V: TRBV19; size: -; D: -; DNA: TGTGCCAGTACCCCCAGGGAGAGTCATCAGCCCCAGCATTTT; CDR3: CASTPRESHQPQHF
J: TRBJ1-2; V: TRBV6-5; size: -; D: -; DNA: TGTGCCAGCAGACGGGAAGCAGGGTCCTATGGCTACACCTTC; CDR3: CASRREAGSYGYTF
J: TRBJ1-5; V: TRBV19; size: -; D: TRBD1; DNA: TGTGCCAGTACCTTAGGGGGCCTCAATCAGCCCCAGCATTTT; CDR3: CASTLGGLNQPQHF
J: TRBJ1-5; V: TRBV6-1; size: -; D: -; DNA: TGTGCCAGCAGTGAAATGGGTCCGGGGAGCAATCAGCCCCAGCATTTT; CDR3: CASSEMGPGSNQPQHF
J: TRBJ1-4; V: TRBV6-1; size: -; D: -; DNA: TGTGCCAGCAGTGAGGGCAGCCGTAATGAAAAACTGTTTTTT; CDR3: CASSEGSRNEKLFF
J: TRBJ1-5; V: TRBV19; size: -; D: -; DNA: TGTGCCAGTGGTGCCGAGCATGGACAGCCCCAGCATTTT; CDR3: CASGAEHGQPQHF
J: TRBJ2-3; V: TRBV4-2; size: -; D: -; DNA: TGTGCCAGCAGCGGAACCCCGGGGTCCACAGATACGCAGTATTTT; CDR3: CASSGTPGSTDTQYF
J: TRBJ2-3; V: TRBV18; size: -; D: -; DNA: TGTGCCAGCTCCACAAGCGCAGATACGCAGTATTTT; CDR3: CASSTSADTQYF
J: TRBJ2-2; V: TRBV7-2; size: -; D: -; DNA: TGTGCCAGCAGCGGCAGGGTTGCCGGGGAGCTGTTTTTT; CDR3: CASSGRVAGELFF
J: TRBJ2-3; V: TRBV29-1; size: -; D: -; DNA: TGCAGCGTTGAACCCGATAGCACAGATACGCAGTATTTT; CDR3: CSVEPDSTDTQYF
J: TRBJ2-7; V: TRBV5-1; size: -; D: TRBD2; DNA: TGCGCCAGCAGCTCCCAGGGTAGCGGGGGAAGCGAGCAGTACTTC; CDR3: CASSSQGSGGSEQYF
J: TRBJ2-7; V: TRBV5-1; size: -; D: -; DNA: TGCGCCAGCAGCTTGGTAGGGACCAACGCCTACGAGCAGTACTTC; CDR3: CASSLVGTNAYEQYF
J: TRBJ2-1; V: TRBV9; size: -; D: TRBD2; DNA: TGTGCCAGCAGCGCGGTAAGCCCCAGCGGGAGACGGGCTGAGCAGTTCTTC; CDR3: CASSAVSPSGRRAEQFF
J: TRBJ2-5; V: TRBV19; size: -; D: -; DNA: TGTGCCAGTAGTCAGGCCCCAGAGACCCAGTACTTC; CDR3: CASSQAPETQYF
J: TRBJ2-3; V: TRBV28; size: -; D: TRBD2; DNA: TGTGCCAGCAGTTTAGGGGGCCGACTAGCGGGTCGCACAGATACGCAGTATTTT; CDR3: CASSLGGRLAGRTDTQYF
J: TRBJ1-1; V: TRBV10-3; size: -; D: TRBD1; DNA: TGTGCCATCAGCAGGACAGGGGGAGGGTCATGGGACACTGAAGCTTTCTTT; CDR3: CAISRTGGGSWDTEAFF
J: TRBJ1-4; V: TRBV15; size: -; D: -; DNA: TGTGCCACCAGCAGAGATTTGGTTGGGGAAAAACTGTTTTTT; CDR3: CATSRDLVGEKLFF
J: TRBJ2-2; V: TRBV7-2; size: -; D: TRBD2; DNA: TGTGCCAGCAGCTTAGTCCGGGGAGCGGGGGCTTCAACCGGGGAGCTGTTTTTT; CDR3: CASSLVRGAGASTGELFF
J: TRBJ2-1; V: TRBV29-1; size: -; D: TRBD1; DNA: TGCAGCGTGGACGGCCCGGGACAGTCTTACAATGAGCAGTTCTTC; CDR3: CSVDGPGQSYNEQFF
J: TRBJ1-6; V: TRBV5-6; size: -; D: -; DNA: TGTGCCAGCAGCTTGGAGGGTCTCCCCTATCCACCCCTCCACTTT; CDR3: CASSLEGLPYPPLHF
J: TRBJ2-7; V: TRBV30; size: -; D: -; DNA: TGTGCCTGGAGTGTAAACAGGGTGGGGGAGCAGTACTTC; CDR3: CAWSVNRVGEQYF
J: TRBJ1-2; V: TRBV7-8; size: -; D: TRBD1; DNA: TGTGCCAGCAGCCCCCGTTCGGGGACAGGCGGCTATGGCTACACCTTC; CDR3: CASSPRSGTGGYGYTF
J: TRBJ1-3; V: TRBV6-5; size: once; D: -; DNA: TGTGCCAGCAGTTACCCGGACAACTCTGGAAACACCATATATTTT; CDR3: CASSYPDNSGNTIYF
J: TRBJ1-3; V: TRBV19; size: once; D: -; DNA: TGTGCCAGTACTTCAACAGGTCTGACCTACTCTGGAAACACCATATATTTT; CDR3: CASTSTGLTYSGNTIYF
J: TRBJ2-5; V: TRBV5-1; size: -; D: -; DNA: TGCGCCAGCAGCGGGACTTACTTCCAAGAGACCCAGTACTTC; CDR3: CASSGTYFQETQYF
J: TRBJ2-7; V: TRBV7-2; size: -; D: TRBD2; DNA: TGTGCCAGCAGCTCCTCTCTAGCGGGAGTATCTTACGAGCAGTACTTC; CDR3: CASSSSLAGVSYEQYF
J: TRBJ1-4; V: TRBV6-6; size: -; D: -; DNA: TGTGCCAGCAGTTGCAGGGTGCCGAATGAAAAACTGTTTTTT; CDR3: CASSCRVPNEKLFF